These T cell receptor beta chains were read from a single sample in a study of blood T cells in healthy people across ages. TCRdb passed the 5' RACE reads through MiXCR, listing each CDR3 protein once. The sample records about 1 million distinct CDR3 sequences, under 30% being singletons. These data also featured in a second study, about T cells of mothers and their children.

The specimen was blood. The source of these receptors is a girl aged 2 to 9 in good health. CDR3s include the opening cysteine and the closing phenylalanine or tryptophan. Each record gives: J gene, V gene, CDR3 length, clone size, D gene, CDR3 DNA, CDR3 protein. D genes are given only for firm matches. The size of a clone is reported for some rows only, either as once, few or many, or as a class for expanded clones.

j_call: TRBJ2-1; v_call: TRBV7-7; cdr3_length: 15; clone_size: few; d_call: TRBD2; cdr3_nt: TGTGCTAGCAGCTTAGGGACTACCAACTACAATGAGCAGTTCTTC; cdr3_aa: CASSLGTTNYNEQFF
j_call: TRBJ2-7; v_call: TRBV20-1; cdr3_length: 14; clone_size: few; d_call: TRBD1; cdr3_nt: TGCAGTGCCAACATGGGACAGGGATTTGTCGAGCAGTACTTC; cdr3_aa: CSANMGQGFVEQYF
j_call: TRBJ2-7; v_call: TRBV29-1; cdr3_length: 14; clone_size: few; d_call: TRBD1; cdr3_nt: TGCAGCGTTGCTCCACAGGGGGGATCCTACGAGCAGTACTTC; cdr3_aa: CSVAPQGGSYEQYF
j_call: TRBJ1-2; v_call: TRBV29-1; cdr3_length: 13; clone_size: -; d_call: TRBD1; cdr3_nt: TGCAGCGTTGAAATCGGGACAGGGTTAGGCTACACCTTC; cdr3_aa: CSVEIGTGLGYTF
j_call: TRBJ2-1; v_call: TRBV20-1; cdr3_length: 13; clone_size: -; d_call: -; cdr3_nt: TGCAGTGCTCCATCGACTGCGTACAATGAGCAGTTCTTC; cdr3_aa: CSAPSTAYNEQFF
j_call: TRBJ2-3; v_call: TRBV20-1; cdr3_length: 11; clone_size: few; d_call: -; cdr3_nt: TGCAGTGCTGCGGCGACAGATACGCAGTATTTT; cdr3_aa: CSAAATDTQYF
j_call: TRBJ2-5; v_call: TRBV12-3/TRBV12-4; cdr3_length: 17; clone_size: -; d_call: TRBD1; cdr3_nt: TGTGCCAGCAGTTTCGATCTGGGACAGGGGGCGTGGGAGACCCAGTACTTC; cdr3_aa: CASSFDLGQGAWETQYF
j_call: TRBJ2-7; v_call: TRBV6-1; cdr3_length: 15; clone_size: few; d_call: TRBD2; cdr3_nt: TGTGCCAGCACCCGGGGTAGCGGGAAATCCTACGAGCAGTACTTC; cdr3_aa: CASTRGSGKSYEQYF
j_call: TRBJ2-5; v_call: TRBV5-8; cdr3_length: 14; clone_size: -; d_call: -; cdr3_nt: TGTGCCAGCAGCTTGAGTTCGTTAAAAGAGACCCAGTACTTC; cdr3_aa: CASSLSSLKETQYF
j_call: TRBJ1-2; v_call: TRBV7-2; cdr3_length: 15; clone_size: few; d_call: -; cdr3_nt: TGTGCCAGCAGCTTAGTTCTCGGATACAGCGATGGCTACACCTTC; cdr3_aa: CASSLVLGYSDGYTF
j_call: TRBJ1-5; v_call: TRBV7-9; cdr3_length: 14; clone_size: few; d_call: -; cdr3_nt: TGTGCCAGCAGCATACAGGGAGACAATCAGCCCCAGCATTTT; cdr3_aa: CASSIQGDNQPQHF
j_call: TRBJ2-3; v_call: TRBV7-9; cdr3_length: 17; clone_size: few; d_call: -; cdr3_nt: TGTGCCAGCCCACCATTCGATTGGACTCGCTCCACAGATACGCAGTATTTT; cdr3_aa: CASPPFDWTRSTDTQYF
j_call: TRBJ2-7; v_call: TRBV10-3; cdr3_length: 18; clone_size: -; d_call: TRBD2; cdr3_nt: TGTGCCATCAGTGAGTCGATAATAGCGGGAGGTCCGTCCTACGAGCAGTACTTC; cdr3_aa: CAISESIIAGGPSYEQYF
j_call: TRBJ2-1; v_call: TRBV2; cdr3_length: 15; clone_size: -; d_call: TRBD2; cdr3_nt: TGTGCCAGCAGGAGTAGCGGGGGGGTTTACAATGAGCAGTTCTTC; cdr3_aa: CASRSSGGVYNEQFF
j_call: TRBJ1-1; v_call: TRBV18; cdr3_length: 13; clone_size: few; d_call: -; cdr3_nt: TGTGCCAGCTCATCAAAAGAGGGCACTGAAGCTTTCTTT; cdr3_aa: CASSSKEGTEAFF
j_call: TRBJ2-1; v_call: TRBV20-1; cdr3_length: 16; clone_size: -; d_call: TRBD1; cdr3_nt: TGCAGTGCTAGAGAGTCTGGGACAGTCAACTACAATGAGCAGTTCTTC; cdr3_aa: CSARESGTVNYNEQFF
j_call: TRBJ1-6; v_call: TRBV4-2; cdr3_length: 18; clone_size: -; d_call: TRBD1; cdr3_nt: TGTGCCAGCAGCCAAGATAGCACAGGGGTTCTCTATAATTCACCCCTCCACTTT; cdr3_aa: CASSQDSTGVLYNSPLHF
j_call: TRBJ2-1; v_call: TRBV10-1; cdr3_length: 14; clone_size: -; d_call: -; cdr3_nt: TGCGCCAGCAGTGAATCCCACTCCTACAATGAGCAGTTCTTC; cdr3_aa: CASSESHSYNEQFF
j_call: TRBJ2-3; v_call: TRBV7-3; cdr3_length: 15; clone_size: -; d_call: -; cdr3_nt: TGTGCCAGCAGCGCAAGCCCACTAAGCACAGATACGCAGTATTTT; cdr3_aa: CASSASPLSTDTQYF
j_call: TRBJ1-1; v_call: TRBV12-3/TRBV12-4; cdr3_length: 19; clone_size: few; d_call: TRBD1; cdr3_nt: TGTGCCAGCAGTTTCCAGACAGGGGACCCTAGTTACATGAACACTGAAGCTTTCTTT; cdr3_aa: CASSFQTGDPSYMNTEAFF
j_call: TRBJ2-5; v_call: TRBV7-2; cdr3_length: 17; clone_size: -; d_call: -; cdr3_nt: TGTGCCAGCAGCTTAATCTCGGACTGGCCGCCTAAAAAGACCCAGTACTTC; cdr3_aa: CASSLISDWPPKKTQYF
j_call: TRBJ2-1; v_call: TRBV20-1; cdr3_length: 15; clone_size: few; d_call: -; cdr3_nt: TGCAGTGCTAGATCTAGCGGCCAGAAAGGGGGTGAGCAGTTCTTC; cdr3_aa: CSARSSGQKGGEQFF
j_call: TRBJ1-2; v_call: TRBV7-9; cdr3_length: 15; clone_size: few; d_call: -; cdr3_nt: TGTGCCAGCGGCTTAGAGGACTGGTCGGACTATGGCTACACCTTC; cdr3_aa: CASGLEDWSDYGYTF
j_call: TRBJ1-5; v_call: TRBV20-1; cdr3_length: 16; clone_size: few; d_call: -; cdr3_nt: TGCAGTGCTAGCCACCAATTAAGCCCCGGGACTCAGCCCCAGCATTTT; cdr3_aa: CSASHQLSPGTQPQHF
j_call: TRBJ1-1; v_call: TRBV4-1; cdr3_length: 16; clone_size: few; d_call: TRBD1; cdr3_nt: TGCGCCAGCAGCCTCACGATAAAGGGGGCCTCAATTACAGCTTTCTTT; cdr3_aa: CASSLTIKGASITAFF
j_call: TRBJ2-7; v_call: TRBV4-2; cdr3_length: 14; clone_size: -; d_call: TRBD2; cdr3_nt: TGTGCCAGCAGCCGACTAGCGGGGAAGTACGAGCAGTACTTC; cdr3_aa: CASSRLAGKYEQYF
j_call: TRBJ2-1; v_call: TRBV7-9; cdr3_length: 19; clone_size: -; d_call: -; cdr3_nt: TGTGCCAGCAGCCACCGACAGGGACTTGTGGAAAGCTCCTACAATGAGCAGTTCTTC; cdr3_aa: CASSHRQGLVESSYNEQFF
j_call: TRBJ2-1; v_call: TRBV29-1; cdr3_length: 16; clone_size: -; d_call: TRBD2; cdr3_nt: TGCAGCCTGATTCCGGAGAGCGGGAGTTCCTACAATGAGCAGTTCTTC; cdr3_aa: CSLIPESGSSYNEQFF
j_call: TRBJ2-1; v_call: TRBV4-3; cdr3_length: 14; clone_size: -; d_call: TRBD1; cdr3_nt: TGCGCCAGCAGCCCCGGGACAGGGGGCGGTGAGCAGTTCTTC; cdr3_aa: CASSPGTGGGEQFF
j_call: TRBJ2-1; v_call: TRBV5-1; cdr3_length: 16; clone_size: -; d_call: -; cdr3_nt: TGCGCCAGCAGCTTGGCCGGTCGACAGGCCAGCGATGAGCAGTTCTTC; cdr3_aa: CASSLAGRQASDEQFF
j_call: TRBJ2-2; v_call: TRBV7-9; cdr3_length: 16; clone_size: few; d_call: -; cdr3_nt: TGTGCCAGCAGCTTCCGGCCACAAGGCGACACCGGGGAGCTGTTTTTT; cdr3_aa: CASSFRPQGDTGELFF
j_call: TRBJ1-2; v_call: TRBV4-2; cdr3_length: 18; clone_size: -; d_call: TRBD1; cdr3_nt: TGTGCCAGCAGCCAAGTTCAGTTCCGGGACAGGGTCTACTATGGCTACACCTTC; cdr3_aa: CASSQVQFRDRVYYGYTF
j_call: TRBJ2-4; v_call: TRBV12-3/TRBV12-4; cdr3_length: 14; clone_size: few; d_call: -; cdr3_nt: TGTGCCAGCAGTTACCCGGGACATAGGAACATTCAGTACTTC; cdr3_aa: CASSYPGHRNIQYF
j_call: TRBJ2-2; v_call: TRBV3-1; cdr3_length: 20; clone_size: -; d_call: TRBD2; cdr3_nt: TGTGCCAGCAGCCAAGAGTCCTTAGCGGGAGGGATATCGAACACCGGGGAGCTGTTTTTT; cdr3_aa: CASSQESLAGGISNTGELFF
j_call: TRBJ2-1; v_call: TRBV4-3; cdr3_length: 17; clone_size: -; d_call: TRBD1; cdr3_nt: TGCGCCAGCAGCCAAGCAGTACAGGGGAGCTCCTACAATGAGCAGTTCTTC; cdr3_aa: CASSQAVQGSSYNEQFF
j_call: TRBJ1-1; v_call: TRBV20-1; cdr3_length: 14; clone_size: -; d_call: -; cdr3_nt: TGCAGTGCTAGAGGAGCAGGGGCCTCCACTGAAGCTTTCTTT; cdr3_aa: CSARGAGASTEAFF
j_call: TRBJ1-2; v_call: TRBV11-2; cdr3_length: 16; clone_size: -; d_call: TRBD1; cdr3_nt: TGTGCCAGCAGCCTAGTAATCGGACAGGGGAACTATGGCTACACCTTC; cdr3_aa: CASSLVIGQGNYGYTF
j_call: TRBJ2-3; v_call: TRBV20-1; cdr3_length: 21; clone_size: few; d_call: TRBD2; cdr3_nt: TGCAGTGCTAGATCGCCGGCCACTAGCGGGGCCCTACGGACAGCCACAGATACGCAGTATTTT; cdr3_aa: CSARSPATSGALRTATDTQYF
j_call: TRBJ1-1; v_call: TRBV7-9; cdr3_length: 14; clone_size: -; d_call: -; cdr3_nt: TGTGCCAGCAGCCCCCCCGGGTTGAACACTGAAGCTTTCTTT; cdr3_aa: CASSPPGLNTEAFF
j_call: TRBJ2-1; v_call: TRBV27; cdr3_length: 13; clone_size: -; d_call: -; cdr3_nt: TGTGCCAGCAGGAAGCTGGGTAACAATGAGCAGTTCTTC; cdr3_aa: CASRKLGNNEQFF
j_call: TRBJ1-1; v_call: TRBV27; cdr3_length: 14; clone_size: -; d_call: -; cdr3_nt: TGTGCCAGCAGTTCTAACTCAGGGGAACCTAGAGCTTTCTTT; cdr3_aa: CASSSNSGEPRAFF
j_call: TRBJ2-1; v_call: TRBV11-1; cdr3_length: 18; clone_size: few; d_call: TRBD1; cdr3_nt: TGTGCCAGCAGCTTATCGAGACTACCGGGACAGCATAACAATGAGCAGTTCTTC; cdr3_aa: CASSLSRLPGQHNNEQFF
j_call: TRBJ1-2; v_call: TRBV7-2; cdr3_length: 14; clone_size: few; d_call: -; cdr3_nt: TGTGCCAGCAGCTTCGCGGAGACCAGTTATGGCTACACCTTC; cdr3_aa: CASSFAETSYGYTF
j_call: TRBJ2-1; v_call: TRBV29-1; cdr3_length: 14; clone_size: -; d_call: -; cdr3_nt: TGCAGCGTTGAAGCCGGGTTTGACTACAATGAGCAGTTCTTC; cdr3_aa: CSVEAGFDYNEQFF
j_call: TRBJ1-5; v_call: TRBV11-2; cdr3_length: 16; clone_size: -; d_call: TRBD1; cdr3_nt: TGTGCCAGCAGCTTAGATTCCGGGACAGGGGATCAGCCCCAGCATTTT; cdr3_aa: CASSLDSGTGDQPQHF
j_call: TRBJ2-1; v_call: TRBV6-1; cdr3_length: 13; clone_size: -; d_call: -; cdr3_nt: TGTGCCAGCAGTGACCTCGACCTCAATGAGCAGTTCTTC; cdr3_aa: CASSDLDLNEQFF
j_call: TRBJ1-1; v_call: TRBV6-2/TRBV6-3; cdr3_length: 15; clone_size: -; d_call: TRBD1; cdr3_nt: TGTGCCAGCAGTGGGGTAATGTCGCCCGACAGGGGAGCTTTCTTT; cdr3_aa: CASSGVMSPDRGAFF
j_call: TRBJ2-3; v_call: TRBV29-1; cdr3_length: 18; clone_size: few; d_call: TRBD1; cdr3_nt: TGCACCACGAGTAGTCGGGACAGGGGCCGCGGAACTCCTCATACGCAGTATTTT; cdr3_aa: CTTSSRDRGRGTPHTQYF
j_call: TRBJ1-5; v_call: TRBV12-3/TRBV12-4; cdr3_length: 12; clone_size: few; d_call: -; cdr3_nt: TGTGCCAGCAGTCGCACCCCGGCGTACCAGCATTTT; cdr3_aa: CASSRTPAYQHF
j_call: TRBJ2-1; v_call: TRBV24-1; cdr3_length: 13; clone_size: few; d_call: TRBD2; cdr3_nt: TGTGCCACCAGTGATTTGGCGGGGGATGAGCAGTTCTTC; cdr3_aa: CATSDLAGDEQFF
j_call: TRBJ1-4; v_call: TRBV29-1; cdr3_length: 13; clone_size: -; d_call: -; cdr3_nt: TGCAGCGTTGAAGACGTCGTTAATGAAAAACTGTTTTTT; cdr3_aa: CSVEDVVNEKLFF
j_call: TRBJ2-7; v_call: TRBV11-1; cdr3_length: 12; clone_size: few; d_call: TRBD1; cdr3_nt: TGTGCCAGCAGCGGGACAGGGGTCGAGCAGCACTTC; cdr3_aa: CASSGTGVEQHF
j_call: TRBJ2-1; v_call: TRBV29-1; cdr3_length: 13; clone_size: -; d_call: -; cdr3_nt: TGCAGCGTTGAACAGGCCCTCTACAATGAGCAGTTCTTC; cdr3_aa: CSVEQALYNEQFF
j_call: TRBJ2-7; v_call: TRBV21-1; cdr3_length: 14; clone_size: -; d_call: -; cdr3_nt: TGTGCCAGCAGCAGAATGGGACTAGCGAACGAGCAGTACTTC; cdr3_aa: CASSRMGLANEQYF
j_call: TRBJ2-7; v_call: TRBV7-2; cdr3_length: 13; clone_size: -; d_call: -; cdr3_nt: TGTGCCAGCAGCGTAGTCCTAGACTACGAGCAGTACTTC; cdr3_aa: CASSVVLDYEQYF
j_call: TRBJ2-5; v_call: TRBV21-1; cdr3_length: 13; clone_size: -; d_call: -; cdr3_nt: TGTGCCAGCAGCAAAGACCGGGGAGAGACCCAGTACTTC; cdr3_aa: CASSKDRGETQYF
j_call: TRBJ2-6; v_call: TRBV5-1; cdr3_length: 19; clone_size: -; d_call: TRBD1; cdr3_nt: TGCGCCAGCAGCTTGGAGGGACAGGGACTCAGCTCTGGGGCCAACGTCCTGACTTTC; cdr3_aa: CASSLEGQGLSSGANVLTF
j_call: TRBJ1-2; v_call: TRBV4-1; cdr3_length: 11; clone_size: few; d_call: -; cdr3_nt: TGCGCCAGCAGCCAAAGGGAGGACTACACCTTC; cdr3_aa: CASSQREDYTF